This TCR beta chain was sequenced during a study of response to subunit inactivated influenza vaccine. The CDR3 runs to 11 residues. Germline V gene data show CDR1 as SGHTA and CDR2 as FQGNSA. Trimming shortened V by 2 bases and J by 7 bases, and 3 bases separated the two germline ends. As for this clonotype: Antigen unknown.

Study-wide findings and caveats: The authors suggested that every seasonal influenza vaccination recruits few new T cells.

MiXCR, applied by TCRdb to the RT-PCR reads, yields one record per CDR3 protein. Of approximately 530,000 distinct CDR3 sequences listed, approximately 7.7% were seen once; the top ten hold over 10%. This rearrangement joins TRBV7-2 to TRBJ2-1; no firm D call. The sequencing here drew on PBMCs from blood, taken roughly 24 months after vaccination. The sequence was collected from a man between 50 and 75 years old who received an inactivated influenza vaccine. The CDR3 DNA reads as TGTGCCAGCAGCTTAATGAATGAGCAGTTCTTC. Translation: CASSLMNEQFF.